The 30 T cell receptor beta chains listed next were all sequenced from one sample in a study of OX40 agonist ivuxolimab in advanced cancers. The method was immunoSEQ multiplex PCR; TCRdb's version includes in-frame clones alone and lacks a portion of them. In the table there are 70,000 or so clones, around four fifths of which are singletons. This sample comprised CD4+ or CD8+ T cells sorted from blood, obtained in a trial of the OX40 agonist ivuxolimab. The source of these receptors is an adult with an advanced solid tumor such as melanoma, head and neck, liver or kidney cancer.

V and J are TRBV2 and TRBJ1-1; D gene ambiguous. Germline V CDR1 and CDR2: SNHLY, FYNNEI. The CDR3 length is 12 residues. V was trimmed by 7 bases and J by 5 bases, leaving 11 bases between them. The CDR3 loop is CASIEGVTEAFF. The CDR3 DNA reads as TGTGCCAGCATCGAGGGAGTAACTGAAGCTTTCTTT.

This clone has only one observation. V and J are TRBV18 and TRBJ1-3; D is unresolved. The V end was cut by 3 bases, the J end by 0 bases, with 12 bases between. CDR3 size: 16 residues. Per germline, CDR1 KGHSH and CDR2 LQKENI. The CDR3 DNA sequence: TGTGCCAGCTCACCGACCTCCGGGCCCTCTGGAAACACCATATATTTT. Protein: CASSPTSGPSGNTIYF.

The rearrangement links TRBV19 to TRBJ2-3; D is unclear. V lost 5 bases to trimming and J lost 6 bases, with 18 bases between them. The CDR3 spans 15 residues. Germline V gene data show CDR1 as LNHDA and CDR2 as SQIVND (reference sequence). The CDR3, as DNA: TGTGCCAGTAGTCCAGGACCGCGCACGGCGGATACGCAGTATTTT. Its translation: CASSPGPRTADTQYF.

A single count supports this clone. The chain recombines TRBV18 with TRBJ2-3; D possibly corresponds to TRBD2 (5 bases). V lost 3 bases and J lost 1, with 14 bases in between. The CDR3 contains 16 residues. Germline V gene data show CDR1 as KGHSH and CDR2 as LQKENI. The CDR3 loop reads CASSPLSGLGTDTQYF. The CDR3 nucleotides are TGTGCCAGCTCACCGCTCTCGGGATTAGGCACAGATACGCAGTATTTT.

This chain joins TRBV28 and TRBJ2-1; 8 bases are shared with TRBD2. Unmatched junction bases numbered 11, after V lost 3 bases and J lost 7 bases. Looked up from germline, CDR1 is MDHEN and CDR2 is SYDVKM. The CDR3 is made up of 16 amino acids. The CDR3 region has the DNA TGTGCCAGCAGTTTTGAGGCTAGCGGGTTCCCTAATGAGCAGTTCTTC. Protein: CASSFEASGFPNEQFF.

The V and J genes are TRBV11-3 and TRBJ2-1; TRBD2 agrees at 12 bases. The germline V gene has CDR1 SGHNT and CDR2 YENEEA. This CDR3 has 15 amino acids. J lost 7 bases, V lost 5 bases, and 6 bases had no gene match. CDR3 residues: CASSVTSGGYNEQFF. CDR3 sequence (DNA): TGTGCCAGCAGCGTTACTAGCGGGGGGTATAATGAGCAGTTCTTC.

The chain joins TRBV18 to TRBJ2-1, with 16 bases identical to TRBD2. V trimming: 3 bases; J trimming: 11 bases; junction bases outside the gene matches: 1. Germline V gives CDR1 KGHSH, CDR2 LQKENI. This CDR3 spans 14 amino acids. CDR3 DNA: TGTGCCAGCTCACCGGGACTAGCGGGGGGGCAGCAGTTCTTC. Translated, it gives CASSPGLAGGQQFF. Looking up the rest from reference TRBV18 and TRBJ2-1 gives the full variable domain: NAGVMQNPRHLVRRRGQEARLRCSPMKGHSHVYWYRQLPEEGLKFMVYLQKENIIDESGMPKERFSAEFPKEGPSILRIQQVVRGDSAAYFCASSPGLAGGQQFFGPGTRLTVL.

The rearrangement joins TRBV27 to TRBJ2-7; 8 bases fit TRBD2. This CDR3 has 12 amino acids. V lost 10 bases, J lost 6 bases, and 8 bases stayed unmatched. Germline V lookup: CDR1 MNHEY, CDR2 SMNVEV (reference sequence). The CDR3 DNA is TGTGCCACCTACAGCGGGAGCGGCGAGCAGTACTTC. Translation gives CATYSGSGEQYF.

The V gene is TRBV11-2, the J gene TRBJ1-4; tentatively, D is TRBD1 (5 bases). Trimming left V 1 base short and J 3 bases short, with 12 bases between. The CDR3 is made up of 16 amino acids. Germline V gives CDR1 SGHAT, CDR2 FQNNGV. The DNA of the CDR3 is TGTGCCAGCAGCTTAGTAGGCGGGGCGTCTAATGAAAAACTGTTTTTT. This translates into CASSLVGGASNEKLFF.

The chain links TRBV28 to TRBJ2-1, with D unresolved. Germline lookup yields CDR1 MDHEN and CDR2 SYDVKM. Trimming pared 4 bases from V and 6 bases from J, leaving 19 bases between. The CDR3 is 16 amino acids. The CDR3 loop reads CASSSATLSLANEQFF. DNA for the CDR3: TGTGCCAGCAGTTCGGCCACCCTTAGTCTGGCCAATGAGCAGTTCTTC.

This chain links TRBV5-1 with TRBJ2-5; D gene uncertain. Trimming took 4 bases from V and 5 from J, leaving 9 bases between them. Germline CDR1 SGHRS, CDR2 YFSETQ. There are 12 residues in the CDR3. The CDR3 bases are TGCGCCAGCAGCGCGCTTAGGGAGACCCAGTACTTC. As protein: CASSALRETQYF.

V and J are TRBV5-4 and TRBJ2-1; 8 bases agree with TRBD2. J gave up 4 bases and V 6 bases, and 9 bases lay outside the gene matches. CDR1 and CDR2 (germline): SGHNT, YYREEE (reference sequence). This CDR3 region has 15 residues. This CDR3 is CASTTGTSWYNEQFF. For the CDR3, the DNA is TGTGCCAGCACCACCGGGACTAGTTGGTACAATGAGCAGTTCTTC.

This clone was detected only once. The chain uses TRBV19 and TRBJ1-1, with unresolved D. V dropped 5 bases and J dropped 5 bases, with 12 bases sitting between them. Germline CDR1 LNHDA, CDR2 SQIVND (reference sequence). The length of the CDR3 is 13 residues. Written as DNA, the CDR3 is TGTGCCAGTAGTTCGTGGGAACGGACTGAAGCTTTCTTT. This codes for CASSSWERTEAFF.

V is TRBV7-2 and J is TRBJ2-7; D is perhaps TRBD1 or TRBD2 (5 bases each). Germline-derived CDR1 and CDR2 are SGHTA and FQGNSA. V lost 5 bases and J lost 0, with 14 bases in between. CDR3 length: 15 residues. The CDR3 reads CASSARERGSYEQYF. DNA for the CDR3: TGTGCCAGCAGCGCCAGGGAGAGGGGCTCCTACGAGCAGTACTTC.

In its sample, this clone was seen once. The chain recombines TRBV27 with TRBJ2-3; TRBD1 matches at 7 bases. V lost 6 bases and J lost 9; bases outside the gene matches: 6. This CDR3 contains 12 residues. The germline V gene encodes CDR1 MNHEY and CDR2 SMNVEV (reference sequence). The CDR3 here is CASRAEGGTQYF. In DNA form, the CDR3 reads TGTGCCAGCAGAGCCGAAGGGGGCACGCAGTATTTT.

The V gene is TRBV28, the J gene TRBJ1-1; perhaps TRBD1 as D (5 bases). Germline CDR1 MDHEN, CDR2 SYDVKM. This CDR3 is built from 16 residues. Trimming left V 6 bases short and J 0 bases short, with 17 bases between. Here the CDR3 DNA reads TGTGCCAGCAGCTTCACCCCGGGACGGATGAACACTGAAGCTTTCTTT. It specifies CASSFTPGRMNTEAFF.

This clone has more than one count but fewer than ten. The chain is built from TRBV6-4 and TRBJ2-2, with TRBD2 as a possible D gene (6 bases). CDR3 length: 13 residues. Trimming removed 9 bases at V and 0 bases at J, with 8 bases between. CDR1 and CDR2 (germline): MRHNA, SNTAGT. The CDR3 DNA sequence: TGTGCCAGTAGCGGTTCGAACACCGGGGAGCTGTTTTTT. It yields the protein CASSGSNTGELFF.

This clone appeared once. The rearrangement uses TRBV18 and TRBJ1-1, with 7 nucleotides matching TRBD1. There are 13 residues in the CDR3. CDR1 and CDR2 (germline): KGHSH, LQKENI. Unmatched junction bases numbered 2, after V lost 4 bases and J lost 3 bases. DNA for the CDR3: TGTGCCAGCTCACTAACAGGGGACACTGAAGCTTTCTTT. Translating it yields CASSLTGDTEAFF.

The CDR3 loop reads CASSESFSYEQYV. CDR3 nucleotide sequence: TGTGCCAGCAGTGAGAGCTTCTCCTACGAGCAGTACGTC. The chain employs TRBV6-5 and TRBJ2-7; no clear D. This CDR3 comprises 13 residues. With 5 bases removed from V and 0 bases from J, the gap between germline ends came to 8 bases. Per the germline V gene, CDR1 is MNHEY and CDR2 is SVGAGI.

The J gene is TRBJ2-1, the V gene TRBV30; a weak D match, TRBD1 (6 bases). Germline-derived CDR1 and CDR2 are GTSNPN and SVGIG (reference sequence). The CDR3 loop spans 14 amino acids. Trimming removed 0 bases at V and 6 bases at J, with 12 bases between. CDR3 sequence (DNA): TGTGCCTGGAGTGTAAACAGGGAGATCAATGAGCAGTTCTTC. Protein product: CAWSVNREINEQFF.

The rearrangement uses TRBV7-9 and TRBJ1-2, with D possibly being TRBD1 (5 bases). The V and J ends lost 8 bases and 4 bases respectively, with 11 bases between them. The germline gives CDR1 SEHNR, CDR2 FQNEAQ (reference sequence). The CDR3 is made up of 12 amino acids. Here the CDR3 reads CASAPGLYGYTF. As DNA, the CDR3 is TGTGCCAGCGCTCCAGGGCTCTATGGCTACACCTTC.

This clone was seen a handful of times. This rearrangement joins TRBV2 to TRBJ1-1, with D perhaps TRBD1 (5 bases). Germline assignment: CDR1 SNHLY and CDR2 FYNNEI. The V and J ends lost 3 bases and 5 bases respectively, with 10 bases between them. The CDR3 extends over 13 amino acids. CDR3 sequence reads: CASSDPGETEAFF. The CDR3 DNA is TGTGCCAGCAGTGATCCGGGGGAAACTGAAGCTTTCTTT.

The chain uses TRBV6-6 and TRBJ2-5, with D possibly TRBD1 on 6 matching bases. Looked up from germline, CDR1 is MNHNY and CDR2 is SVGAGI (reference sequence). Trimming took 4 bases from V and 5 from J, leaving 11 bases between them. The CDR3 totals 13 residues. The CDR3 DNA reads as TGTGCCAGCAGTTTTAGGGACACGGAGACCCAGTACTTC. This codes for CASSFRDTETQYF.

The chain has TRBV28 and TRBJ2-3; D might be TRBD1 (6 bases). CDR1 is MDHEN, CDR2 SYDVKM, per germline. Trimming took off 3 bases at V and 2 bases at J, with 12 bases between the two ends. CDR3 size: 15 residues. The CDR3, as DNA: TGTGCCAGCAGTTTGGGGCAGGGGACCACAGATACGCAGTATTTT. Translation: CASSLGQGTTDTQYF.

The count of this clone is one. The chain carries TRBV28 and TRBJ2-7, with 8 bases lining up with TRBD1. In germline, CDR1 is MDHEN, CDR2 SYDVKM. The CDR3 length is 14 residues. Trimming removed 8 bases from V and 3 bases from J; junction bases left unmatched: 9. CDR3 loop: CASLETGAVYEQYF. The CDR3 DNA reads as TGTGCCAGCCTAGAGACAGGGGCGGTCTACGAGCAGTACTTC. Supplemented by reference TRBV28 and TRBJ2-7, the full variable domain reads DVKVTQSSRYLVKRTGEKVFLECVQDMDHENMFWYRQDPGLGLRLIYFSYDVKMKEKGDIPEGYSVSREKKERFSLILESASTNQTSMYLCASLETGAVYEQYFGPGTRLTVT.

The chain joins TRBV19 to TRBJ2-5; TRBD2 matches at 11 bases. Germline V gene data show CDR1 as LNHDA and CDR2 as SQIVND (reference sequence). The ends lost 3 bases at V and 2 bases at J; junction bases unmatched: 8. The CDR3 is 17 amino acids. CDR3 amino acids: CASSIPLTSGGQETQYF. CDR3 coding DNA: TGTGCCAGTAGTATCCCCCTCACTAGCGGGGGACAAGAGACCCAGTACTTC.

Remarks on this clone: Other DNA sequences in the same sample also yield this CDR3. The chain links TRBV19 to TRBJ2-2; 8 nucleotides line up with TRBD1. V dropped 6 bases and J dropped 2; count of bases not matched to a gene: 2. This CDR3 spans 14 amino acids. Germline CDR1 LNHDA, CDR2 SQIVND (reference sequence). The CDR3 DNA follows: TGTGCCAGTAGCGGACAGGGTAACACCGGGGAGCTGTTTTTT. Protein sequence: CASSGQGNTGELFF.

The chain couples TRBV7-9 to TRBJ1-3; tentatively, D is TRBD1 (6 bases). Germline CDR1 reads SEHNR; CDR2 reads FQNEAQ (reference sequence). The germline V and J ends were trimmed by 5 bases and 3 bases, with 17 bases remaining between them. The CDR3 runs to 16 residues. The CDR3 bases are TGTGCCAGCAGCCTTCGACAGGAGGGCCGTGGAAACACCATATATTTT. Its translation is CASSLRQEGRGNTIYF.

The CDR3 here is CSVEQESLNYGYTF. In DNA form, the CDR3 reads TGCAGCGTTGAACAGGAATCTCTCAACTATGGCTACACCTTC. The genes are TRBV29-1 and TRBJ1-2; D remains unclear. Trimming took 2 bases from V and 2 from J, leaving 12 bases between them. CDR1 and CDR2 from the germline V gene are SQVTM and ANQGSEA. This CDR3 contains 14 residues.

V and J are TRBV11-3 and TRBJ2-3; TRBD2 matches 15 bases. V was clipped by 5 bases and J by 6 bases; unmatched bases: 3. This CDR3 is built from 15 residues. Germline values: CDR1 SGHNT, CDR2 YENEEA. The CDR3 bases are TGTGCCAGCAGCAGGACTAGCGGGAGGGCGGATACGCAGTATTTT. It specifies CASSRTSGRADTQYF.